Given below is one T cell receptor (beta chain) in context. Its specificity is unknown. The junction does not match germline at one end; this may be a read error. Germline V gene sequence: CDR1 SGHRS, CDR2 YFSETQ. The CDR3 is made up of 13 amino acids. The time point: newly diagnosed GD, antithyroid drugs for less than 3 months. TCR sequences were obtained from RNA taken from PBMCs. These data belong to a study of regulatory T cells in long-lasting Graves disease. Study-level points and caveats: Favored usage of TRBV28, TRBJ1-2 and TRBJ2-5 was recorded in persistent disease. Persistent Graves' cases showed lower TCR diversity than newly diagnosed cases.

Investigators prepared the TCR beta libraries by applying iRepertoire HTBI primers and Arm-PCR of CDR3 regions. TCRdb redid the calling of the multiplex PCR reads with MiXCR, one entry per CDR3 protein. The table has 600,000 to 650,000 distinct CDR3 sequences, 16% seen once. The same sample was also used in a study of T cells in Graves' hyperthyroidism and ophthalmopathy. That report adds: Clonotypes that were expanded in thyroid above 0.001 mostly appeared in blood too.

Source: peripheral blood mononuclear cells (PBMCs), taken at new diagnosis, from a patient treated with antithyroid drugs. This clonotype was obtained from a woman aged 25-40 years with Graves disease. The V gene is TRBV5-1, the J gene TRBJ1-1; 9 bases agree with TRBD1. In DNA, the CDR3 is TGCGCCAGCAGTCTACAGGGGGCGGCTGAAACTTTCTTT. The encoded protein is CASSLQGAAETFF.